The 25 T cell receptor beta chains presented below share a single source sample, sequenced in a study of metastatic and nonmetastatic thyroid tumors (dated by TCRdb to about 2020). The method behind the library was PCR. TCRdb records Illumina HiSeq 4000 as the sequencer. TCRdb reran the public reads through fastp at Q25 and MiXCR, keeping productive beta chains. The table for this sample lists about 10,000 clones; roughly 32% of them were counted only once. The ten largest clones add up to about 4.8% of the sample. Before undergoing thyroid surgery, none of the patients had been given any kind of treatment. The specimen sequenced was tumor tissue. The receptors derive from a female donor with papillary thyroid cancer or a benign thyroid nodule (not recorded which). Some clones in this sample may be carry-over from other donors' samples.

With respect to this clone: Just one base apart from a much larger clone, this may be a read error. The conserved final phenylalanine or tryptophan is absent from the CDR3, which likely points to a read error. The genes are TRBV7-8 and TRBJ1-2; D unresolved. The V and J ends lost 7 bases and 6 bases respectively, with 12 bases between them. CDR1 is SGHVS, CDR2 FQNEAQ, per germline. CDR3 length: 12 amino acids. In DNA, the CDR3 is TGTGCCAGCATCCATTATAAGGATGGCTACACCTTA. Residues: CASIHYKDGYTL.

Judged by abundance, this clone is medium-sized. This rearrangement joins TRBV19 to TRBJ1-5; D is undetermined. The V end lost 5 bases, the J end lost 1 base, and 6 bases lay between the germline ends. From germline, CDR1 is LNHDA and CDR2 SQIVND (reference sequence). The CDR3 is 13 amino acids. The DNA for the CDR3 is TGTGCCAGTAGTGCGGAAAGCAATCAGCCCCAGCATTTT. Translation: CASSAESNQPQHF.

By proportion, this clone is medium-sized (0.01 to 0.1%). The chain joins TRBV24-1 to TRBJ1-2; D is undetermined. V was clipped by 2 bases and J by 7 bases, with 7 bases between them. CDR1 is KGHDR and CDR2 is SFDVKD in the germline V gene. The CDR3 consists of 12 residues. The CDR3 nucleotides read TGTGCCACCAGTGATTCCGATGGTGGCTACACCTTC. Translating gives CATSDSDGGYTF.

The chain combines TRBV5-1 with TRBJ2-5; D is undetermined. This CDR3 spans 13 amino acids. V gave up 3 bases and J gave up 2 bases, with 8 bases separating them. CDR1 is SGHRS and CDR2 is YFSETQ in the germline V gene. The DNA of the CDR3 is TGCGCCAGCAGCTCCGTACCTCAAGAGACCCAGTACTTC. Protein sequence: CASSSVPQETQYF.

V and J are TRBV7-3 and TRBJ2-2, with D possibly TRBD2 on 6 matching bases. V dropped 5 bases and J dropped 6 bases, with 16 bases sitting between them. Germline CDR1 and CDR2: SGHTA and FQGTGA. This CDR3 is built from 15 residues. This chain's CDR3 is CASSPKGGKAGELFF. The DNA of the CDR3 is TGTGCCAGCAGCCCAAAGGGCGGGAAGGCCGGGGAGCTGTTTTTT. Using reference TRBV7-3 and TRBJ2-2 for the parts outside the CDR3, the full variable domain is GAGVSQTPSNKVTEKGKYVELRCDPISGHTALYWYRQSLGQGPEFLIYFQGTGAADDSGLPNDRFFAVRPEGSVSTLKIQRTERGDSAVYLCASSPKGGKAGELFFGEGSRLTVL.

By sample share, this clone is medium-sized. The V and J genes are TRBV10-3 and TRBJ2-7; tentatively, D is TRBD2 (6 bases). The CDR3 spans 15 residues. Germline values: CDR1 ENHRY, CDR2 SYGVKD. Trimming cost V 4 bases and J 2 bases, with 15 bases left between them. CDR3 sequence: CAISGGTRDAYEQYF. DNA for the CDR3: TGTGCCATCAGTGGCGGGACTCGCGACGCCTACGAGCAGTACTTC.

This clone was seen only a few times. Its ends do not fully match the called genes, so a read error is possible. The chain links TRBV28 to TRBJ1-1; 11 positions match TRBD1. The CDR3 length is 16 residues. Germline values: CDR1 MDHEN, CDR2 SYDVKM. The CDR3 spells CAIRGQGVGENTQAFF. DNA of the CDR3: TGTGCCATCAGGGGACAGGGGGTGGGGGAGAACACTCAAGCTTTCTTT.

This chain connects TRBV6-1 to TRBJ1-5; D is unclear. The CDR3 runs 14 residues. From germline, CDR1 is MNHNS and CDR2 SASEGT. The V gene lost 1 base and the J gene lost 7 bases, with 11 bases spanning the gap. CDR3 DNA sequence: TGTGCCAGCAGTGAAGGCCAGGCAGTCCAGCCCCAGCATTTT. It specifies CASSEGQAVQPQHF.

Points on this clone: One end of the junction does not line up with germline, which may come from a read error. The chain has TRBV6-5 and TRBJ2-2; D perhaps matches TRBD1 (6 bases). CDR1 and CDR2 from the germline V gene are MNHEY and SVGAGI. The CDR3 sequence is 15 residues long. In DNA, the CDR3 is TGTGCCAGCAGTTACCAACAGGGAGTCACCTGGGAGCTGTTTTTT. This gives the protein CASSYQQGVTWELFF.

The chain employs TRBV2 and TRBJ2-7, with TRBD2 matching 7 bases. From germline, CDR1 is SNHLY and CDR2 FYNNEI. The CDR3 extends over 14 amino acids. J lost 3 bases, V lost 1 base, and 3 bases had no gene match. The CDR3 DNA reads as TGTGCCAGCAGTGAAGGGGACTACTACTACGAGCAGTACTTC. Encoded protein: CASSEGDYYYEQYF.

This clone is classed as medium-sized. The gene calls are TRBV11-2 and TRBJ2-7; D is undetermined. The CDR3 length is 13 residues. V was shortened by 4 bases and J by 5 bases, with 12 bases between the two germline ends. Germline V gene sequence: CDR1 SGHAT, CDR2 FQNNGV. CDR3 region: CASSSALYNEQYF. CDR3 in DNA: TGTGCCAGCAGCTCCGCACTCTACAACGAGCAGTACTTC.

This clone is termed medium-sized. The chain couples TRBV19 to TRBJ1-2; 8 bases are shared with TRBD1. Trimming cost V 4 bases and J 6 bases; bases outside gene matches: 4. Germline V gene sequence: CDR1 LNHDA, CDR2 SQIVND (reference sequence). The CDR3 has 13 residues. The CDR3 sequence is CASSTTGGDGYTF. The CDR3 DNA follows: TGTGCCAGTAGTACTACAGGGGGAGATGGCTACACCTTC.

This clone is classed as medium-sized. V gene TRBV30 combines with J gene TRBJ2-2; 7 nucleotides line up with TRBD2. This CDR3 region has 16 residues. Per germline, CDR1 GTSNPN and CDR2 SVGIG (reference sequence). Trimming removed 2 bases from V and 4 bases from J; junction bases left unmatched: 10. In DNA, the CDR3 is TGTGCCTGGAGTACGGTGAACGGGAGGTTCACCGGGGAGCTGTTTTTT. It yields the protein CAWSTVNGRFTGELFF.

The chain uses TRBV12-3 or TRBV12-4 and TRBJ2-6; 11 bases line up with TRBD2. The CDR3 extends over 21 amino acids. Trimming took 1 base from V and 3 from J; bases not matched to a gene: 14. CDR3 sequence reads: CASSLVRGLTSGISGANVLTF. CDR3 sequence (DNA): TGTGCCAGCAGTTTAGTGAGGGGACTGACTAGCGGGATAAGTGGGGCCAACGTCCTGACTTTC.

Worth noting for this clone: The junction differs from germline at one of its ends, possibly a read error. The rearrangement uses TRBV7-7 and TRBJ2-1; 11 bases are shared with TRBD2. The germline CDR1 and CDR2 sequences are SSHAT and FNYEAQ (reference sequence). The CDR3 runs to 13 residues. The CDR3 loop is CASSKGLAAEQFF. The CDR3 nucleotides are TGTGCTAGCAGCAAGGGACTAGCGGCGGAGCAGTTCTTC. Full variable domain (missing parts from reference TRBV7-7 and TRBJ2-1): GAGVSQSPRYKVTKRGQDVTLRCDPISSHATLYWYQQALGQGPEFLTYFNYEAQPDKSGLPSDRFSAERPEGSISTLTIQRTEQRDSAMYRCASSKGLAAEQFFGPGTRLTVL.

The sample holds a few counts of this clone. The J gene is TRBJ2-1, the V gene TRBV6-2 or TRBV6-3; 8 bases map to TRBD2. The CDR3 contains 17 residues. Germline V CDR1 and CDR2: MNHEY, SVGEGT. CDR3 sequence (DNA): TGTGCTAGCGGTTACTCCCTCGGGAGGGGGTCCTACAATGAGCAGTTCTTC. Translation gives CASGYSLGRGSYNEQFF.

The J gene is TRBJ1-2, the V gene TRBV7-8, with D possibly TRBD1 on 5 matching bases. Germline V lookup: CDR1 SGHVS, CDR2 FQNEAQ. The CDR3 totals 17 residues. V gave up 2 bases and J gave up 0 bases, with 16 bases separating them. Written as DNA, the CDR3 is TGTGCCAGCAGCTTATGGAAAGGGGCGAAAGCTAACTATGGCTACACCTTC. This codes for CASSLWKGAKANYGYTF.

The chain recombines TRBV10-2 with TRBJ2-5; 7 bases map to TRBD2. This CDR3 has 20 amino acids. Germline trimming cut 4 bases from V and 0 bases from J; bases unmatched to any gene: 20. Per germline, CDR1 WSHSY and CDR2 SAAADI. The CDR3 reads CASSGELAGVLTEDQETQYF. CDR3 bases: TGCGCCAGCAGTGGTGAATTAGCGGGTGTCCTCACGGAAGACCAAGAGACCCAGTACTTC.

The rearrangement joins TRBV7-2 to TRBJ1-6; possible D gene TRBD1, 6 bases. The CDR3 sequence is 15 residues long. Trimming pared 2 bases from V and 5 bases from J, leaving 10 bases between. The germline V gene has CDR1 SGHTA and CDR2 FQGNSA. The CDR3 here is CASSLLGADNSPLHF. CDR3 sequence (DNA): TGTGCCAGCAGCTTATTGGGGGCGGATAATTCACCCCTCCACTTT.

This clone was counted only a few times. The V gene is TRBV6-6, the J gene TRBJ1-2; D not resolved. This CDR3 contains 15 residues. Germline CDR1 MNHNY, CDR2 SVGAGI (reference sequence). The V end lost 0 bases, the J end lost 2 bases, and 10 bases lay between the germline ends. For the CDR3, the DNA is TGTGCCAGCAGTTACTCGTCCGGAGCCAACTATGGCTACACCTTC. This sequence encodes CASSYSSGANYGYTF.

This clone was seen many times. It may be a read error: a sequence one base away is much more abundant. Distinct nucleotide sequences in the sample also encode this CDR3. The V gene is TRBV25-1, the J gene TRBJ1-2; D gene unclear. The germline gives CDR1 MGHDK, CDR2 SYGVNS. V was clipped by 6 bases and J by 4 bases, with 15 bases between them. This CDR3 has 14 amino acids. The CDR3 sequence: CASSPTSMSYGYTF. The DNA of the CDR3 is TGTGCCAGCAGCCCAACAAGCATGTCCTATGGCTACACCTTC.

This clone was seen more than once but under ten times. The chain has TRBV6-5 and TRBJ2-5, with D possibly matching TRBD2 (6 bases). The V and J ends lost 2 bases and 0 bases respectively, with 13 bases between them. The CDR3 is 16 residues long. CDR1 MNHEY and CDR2 SVGAGI come from the germline V gene. This CDR3 reads CASSYGGTVDQETQYF. The CDR3 region has the DNA TGTGCCAGCAGTTACGGGGGGACTGTTGACCAAGAGACCCAGTACTTC.

The chain links TRBV5-1 to TRBJ1-1, with 12 bases identical to TRBD1. Germline CDR1 reads SGHRS; CDR2 reads YFSETQ. The CDR3 length is 15 residues. J lost 5 bases, V lost 0 bases, and 2 bases had no gene match. The CDR3 here is CASSLGDRGRTEAFF. In DNA, the CDR3 is TGCGCCAGCAGCTTGGGGGACAGGGGGCGAACTGAAGCTTTCTTT. The full variable domain, its missing parts supplied by reference TRBV5-1 and TRBJ1-1, is KAGVTQTPRYLIKTRGQQVTLSCSPISGHRSVSWYQQTPGQGLQFLFEYFSETQRNKGNFPGRFSGRQFSNSRSEMNVSTLELGDSALYLCASSLGDRGRTEAFFGQGTRLTVV.

This clone was found a few times. This chain links TRBV30 with TRBJ1-2, with 12 positions matching TRBD1. CDR1 GTSNPN and CDR2 SVGIG come from the germline V gene (reference sequence). The V gene end was trimmed by 5 bases and the J gene end by 7 bases; junction bases not matched to a gene: 11. The CDR3 totals 15 residues. Here the CDR3 reads CAWAAGGQGAGGYTF. The CDR3 region has the DNA TGTGCCTGGGCCGCGGGGGGACAGGGGGCAGGTGGCTACACCTTC.

There are many counts of this clone. The V gene is TRBV12-3 or TRBV12-4, the J gene TRBJ2-7; D call uncertain. CDR3 length: 13 amino acids. The ends were cut back, 3 bases at V and 5 bases at J, with 11 bases in the middle. CDR3 bases: TGTGCCAGCAGTTTGAAGGGTGTCCACGAGCAGTACTTC. Amino acid sequence: CASSLKGVHEQYF.